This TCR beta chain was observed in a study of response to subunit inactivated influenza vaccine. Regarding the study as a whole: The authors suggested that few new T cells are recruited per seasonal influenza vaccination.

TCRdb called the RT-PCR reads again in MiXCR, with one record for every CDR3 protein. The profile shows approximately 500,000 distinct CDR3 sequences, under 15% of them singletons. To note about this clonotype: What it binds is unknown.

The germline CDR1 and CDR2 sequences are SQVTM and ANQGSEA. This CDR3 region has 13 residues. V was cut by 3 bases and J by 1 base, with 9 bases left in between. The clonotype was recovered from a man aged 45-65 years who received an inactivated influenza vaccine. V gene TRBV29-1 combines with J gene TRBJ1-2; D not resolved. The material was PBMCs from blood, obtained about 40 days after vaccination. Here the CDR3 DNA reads TGCAGCGTTGATCATAACAGTAACTATGGCTACACCTTC. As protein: CSVDHNSNYGYTF.